The present entry profiles one T cell receptor (beta chain) with its context. This sample is part of a study of blood T cell repertoires in COVID-19. About the research overall: COVID-19 samples from acute and convalescent phases originated in the United States, Italy and Spain. PBMCs, B-cell-depleted T cells, or T cells were the source of the cDNA or gDNA that made up the material.

As handled by the study authors: Reference gene primer amplification in the assay estimated nucleated cell counts. The assay was immunoSEQ multiplex PCR, and TCRdb's table has in-frame clones only and misses some. V, J and clone size were drawn from that table, and D and trimming were deduced from the DNA. The sample lists 150,000 to 200,000 clones, roughly 90% seen once, with 15% to 20% in the top ten. This CDR3 has 15 residues. V lost 6 bases, J lost 6 bases, and 6 bases stayed unmatched. Germline V gene sequence: CDR1 SQVTM, CDR2 ANQGSEA. Sequenced material: peripheral blood. V and J are TRBV29-1 and TRBJ2-1; 15 bases are shared with TRBD2. This TCR derives from a man aged 55 to 70 with active or convalescent COVID-19. CDR3 protein: CSVAGLAGGTNEQFF. The CDR3 DNA reads as TGCAGCGTGGCCGGACTAGCGGGGGGGACCAATGAGCAGTTCTTC.